The rows below give T cell receptor beta chains drawn from one sample of a study of cytomegalovirus exposure and HLA in healthy donors. The table came from immunoSEQ multiplex PCR; TCRdb's copy has only in-frame clones and leaves some out. The sample yields 130,000 to 150,000 clones, 60% to 85% seen once. The source material was PBMCs. These receptors came from a middle-aged man in good health and CMV-seropositive. Both conserved end residues are part of each CDR3. A D gene is named only where the DNA matches it firmly. Clone size is shown for a subset of rows, as once, few, many or a class of expanded clone.

-	TRBV19	once	TRBJ2-5	13	CASSMRDSKTQYF	TGTGCCAGTAGTATGCGGGACTCTAAGACCCAGTACTTC
TRBD2	TRBV5-1	-	TRBJ2-3	18	CASSLTVSSGSRTDTQYF	TGCGCCAGCAGCTTGACAGTCTCTAGCGGGAGTAGGACAGATACGCAGTATTTT
-	TRBV5-1	-	TRBJ2-7	15	CASSGGVGLNYEQYF	TGCGCCAGCAGCGGGGGTGTGGGACTCAACTACGAGCAGTACTTC
-	TRBV4-3	-	TRBJ2-3	13	CASSQKGADTQYF	TGCGCCAGCAGCCAAAAGGGGGCAGATACGCAGTATTTT
-	TRBV4-2	-	TRBJ1-1	16	CASSPRAGGSNTEAFF	TGTGCCAGCAGCCCACGAGCGGGGGGTTCGAACACTGAAGCTTTCTTT
TRBD2	TRBV6-4	few	TRBJ2-3	15	CASSVAGEGTDTQYF	TGTGCCAGCAGTGTAGCGGGAGAGGGCACAGATACGCAGTATTTT
-	TRBV5-6	-	TRBJ2-2	15	CASSLGTANTGELFF	TGTGCCAGCAGCTTGGGAACAGCGAACACCGGGGAGCTGTTTTTT
TRBD1	TRBV9	-	TRBJ1-2	12	CASSVAGGGYTF	TGTGCCAGCAGCGTTGCAGGGGGTGGCTACACCTTC
-	TRBV5-1	once	TRBJ2-1	14	CASSFRETGNEQFF	TGCGCCAGCAGCTTTCGGGAAACTGGCAATGAGCAGTTCTTC
TRBD2	TRBV7-2	-	TRBJ2-3	13	CASSPRLADTQYF	TGTGCCAGCAGCCCAAGACTAGCGGATACGCAGTATTTT
-	TRBV7-6	-	TRBJ1-1	13	CASSAGVNTEAFF	TGTGCCAGCAGCGCGGGGGTGAACACTGAAGCTTTCTTT
-	TRBV19	-	TRBJ1-1	15	CASSMARTYDTEAFF	TGTGCCAGTAGTATGGCCCGGACATATGACACTGAAGCTTTCTTT
TRBD2	TRBV5-1	-	TRBJ2-5	18	CASSPGLAGSWGQETQYF	TGCGCCAGCAGCCCGGGACTAGCGGGGTCCTGGGGGCAAGAGACCCAGTACTTC
TRBD1	TRBV6-6	few	TRBJ2-2	15	CASSSGGRNTGELFF	TGTGCCAGCAGTTCAGGGGGCCGGAACACCGGGGAGCTGTTTTTT
TRBD2	TRBV14	-	TRBJ2-3	13	CASRLAGTDTQYF	TGTGCCAGTAGGCTAGCGGGCACAGATACGCAGTATTTT
TRBD1	TRBV7-3	-	TRBJ1-1	14	CASSLGQQNTEAFF	TGTGCCAGCAGTTTGGGACAGCAGAACACTGAAGCTTTCTTT
TRBD1	TRBV14	-	TRBJ2-7	14	CASSRQGVSYEQYF	TGTGCCAGCAGCCGACAGGGGGTTTCCTACGAGCAGTACTTC
-	TRBV5-1	-	TRBJ1-4	15	CASRSSATTNEKLFF	TGCGCCAGCCGCAGCAGCGCGACAACTAATGAAAAACTGTTTTTT
-	TRBV4-3	many	TRBJ2-3	12	CASRETVDTQYF	TGCGCCAGCAGGGAGACGGTGGATACGCAGTATTTT
-	TRBV27	-	TRBJ2-1	17	CASSFPPGVRRVNEQFF	TGTGCCAGCAGTTTTCCTCCAGGGGTTCGTAGGGTAAATGAGCAGTTCTTC
TRBD1	TRBV6-1	-	TRBJ2-7	15	CATARTGTGQYEQYF	TGTGCCACCGCCCGAACCGGGACAGGACAATACGAGCAGTACTTC
-	TRBV30	-	TRBJ2-7	14	CAWSRERNIYEQYF	TGTGCCTGGAGTCGGGAGAGGAATATTTACGAGCAGTACTTC
-	TRBV7-6	-	TRBJ1-1	13	CASSLDRNTEAFF	TGTGCCAGCAGCTTAGACAGGAACACTGAAGCTTTCTTT
TRBD2	TRBV5-1	once	TRBJ2-2	16	CASSSGLAGNTGELFF	TGCGCCAGCAGCTCAGGACTAGCGGGAAACACCGGGGAGCTGTTTTTT
TRBD2	TRBV14	-	TRBJ2-7	14	CASSSGGPVYEQYF	TGTGCCAGCAGCTCGGGAGGGCCAGTATACGAGCAGTACTTC
-	TRBV4-1	-	TRBJ1-1	17	CASSQFVSGGRNTEAFF	TGCGCCAGCAGCCAATTTGTCTCGGGGGGTCGAAACACTGAAGCTTTCTTT
TRBD2	TRBV6-4	-	TRBJ2-1	14	CASSEASGRNEQFF	TGTGCCAGCAGTGAGGCTAGCGGCCGAAATGAGCAGTTCTTC
TRBD2	TRBV11-3	once	TRBJ2-1	13	CASSLLAGGEQFF	TGTGCCAGCAGCTTACTAGCGGGGGGTGAGCAGTTCTTC
TRBD2	TRBV15	few	TRBJ2-7	17	CATSRDVQSGGSYEQYF	TGTGCCACCAGCAGAGATGTACAGAGCGGGGGGTCCTACGAGCAGTACTTC
-	TRBV9	-	TRBJ2-7	16	CASSSPGGTDTYEQYF	TGTGCCAGCAGCTCCCCCGGCGGGACAGATACCTACGAGCAGTACTTC
-	TRBV29-1	-	TRBJ1-2	15	CSVESATGSSYGYTF	TGCAGCGTTGAATCCGCCACGGGAAGCTCGTATGGCTACACCTTC
TRBD2	TRBV5-1	-	TRBJ2-1	16	CASSLGRGLAGDEQFF	TGCGCCAGCAGCTTGGGACGGGGACTAGCGGGAGACGAGCAGTTCTTC
TRBD1	TRBV28	-	TRBJ1-1	14	CASSVPGGKAEAFF	TGTGCCAGCAGTGTCCCAGGGGGAAAGGCTGAAGCTTTCTTT
TRBD1	TRBV25-1	-	TRBJ2-7	16	CASSSYPDRGPNEQYF	TGTGCCAGCAGTTCTTACCCGGACAGGGGGCCCAACGAGCAGTACTTC
-	TRBV5-6	-	TRBJ2-5	12	CASSLARETQYF	TGTGCCAGCAGCTTGGCTCGGGAGACCCAGTACTTC
-	TRBV19	-	TRBJ2-7	14	CASRAGDRWDEQYF	TGTGCCAGTAGGGCAGGGGACCGGTGGGACGAGCAGTACTTC
TRBD2	TRBV4-2	-	TRBJ2-2	19	CASSQEGLAGMGNTGELFF	TGTGCCAGCAGCCAAGAGGGACTAGCGGGGATGGGGAACACCGGGGAGCTGTTTTTT
-	TRBV14	-	TRBJ1-6	14	CASSLSVDNSPLHF	TGTGCCAGCAGCCTTTCGGTCGATAATTCACCCCTCCACTTT
-	TRBV6-5	once	TRBJ1-1	13	CASSYFSDTEAFF	TGTGCCAGCAGTTACTTCTCGGACACTGAAGCTTTCTTT
-	TRBV4-2	-	TRBJ2-1	13	CASSQFRESEQFF	TGTGCCAGCAGCCAATTCCGGGAAAGTGAGCAGTTCTTC
-	TRBV5-4	-	TRBJ1-5	13	CASSLGSGQPQHF	TGTGCCAGCAGCTTGGGTTCGGGTCAGCCCCAGCATTTT
-	TRBV18	-	TRBJ1-1	16	CASSPGRTQGNTEAFF	TGTGCCAGCTCACCGGGCCGCACACAGGGAAACACTGAAGCTTTCTTT
TRBD1	TRBV5-4	-	TRBJ2-1	17	CASSLGNRGMSYNEQFF	TGTGCCAGCAGCTTGGGGAACAGGGGGATGTCCTACAATGAGCAGTTCTTC
-	TRBV4-3	few	TRBJ2-2	17	CASSQGTTVDNTGELFF	TGCGCCAGCAGCCAAGGGACTACCGTCGATAACACCGGGGAGCTGTTTTTT
TRBD2	TRBV6-6	-	TRBJ2-2	15	CASSYAGGGTGELFF	TGTGCCAGCAGTTACGCTGGGGGGGGCACCGGGGAGCTGTTTTTT
-	TRBV7-9	-	TRBJ1-5	15	CASSLDGAGLAAQHF	TGTGCCAGCAGCTTAGACGGGGCGGGGTTGGCGGCCCAGCATTTT
-	TRBV5-4	-	TRBJ2-5	14	CASSSYGIQETQYF	TGTGCCAGCAGCTCTTACGGGATCCAAGAGACCCAGTACTTC
-	TRBV14	-	TRBJ2-5	14	CASSQAFIKETQYF	TGTGCCAGCAGCCAAGCTTTTATAAAAGAGACCCAGTACTTC
TRBD1	TRBV4-2	-	TRBJ1-4	15	CASSLYRGTNEKLFF	TGTGCCAGCAGCCTATACAGGGGGACTAATGAAAAACTGTTTTTT
TRBD2	TRBV19	-	TRBJ2-1	15	CASSISGSSYNEQFF	TGTGCCAGTAGCATCAGCGGGAGCTCCTACAATGAGCAGTTCTTC
TRBD2	TRBV13	-	TRBJ2-3	18	CASSLGVVSGRSTDTQYF	TGTGCCAGCAGCTTAGGGGTCGTTAGCGGGAGGAGCACAGATACGCAGTATTTT
-	TRBV7-9	-	TRBJ2-7	11	CASSPAYEQYF	TGTGCCAGCAGCCCAGCCTACGAGCAGTACTTC
-	TRBV6-6	-	TRBJ2-1	16	CASSSASVSSYNEQFF	TGTGCCAGCAGTTCTGCTAGCGTCAGCTCCTACAATGAGCAGTTCTTC
TRBD2	TRBV7-2	-	TRBJ2-1	15	CASRRDYAPYNEQFF	TGTGCCAGCAGGAGGGACTACGCACCATACAATGAGCAGTTCTTC
-	TRBV5-6	-	TRBJ1-3	15	CASSFQGSSGNTIYF	TGTGCCAGCAGCTTTCAGGGGAGCTCTGGAAACACCATATATTTT
TRBD1	TRBV2	-	TRBJ2-5	15	CASKGQDLLQETQYF	TGTGCCAGCAAGGGACAGGACCTACTCCAAGAGACCCAGTACTTC
TRBD1	TRBV7-8	-	TRBJ1-1	13	CASSLAGTGSAFF	TGTGCCAGCAGTTTAGCCGGGACAGGGAGCGCTTTCTTT
TRBD1	TRBV15	-	TRBJ2-2	15	CATSARDSYTGELFF	TGTGCCACCAGCGCACGGGACAGCTACACCGGGGAGCTGTTTTTT
-	TRBV6-1	-	TRBJ2-3	13	CASGRLGTDTQYF	TGTGCCAGCGGACGACTAGGGACAGATACGCAGTATTTT
-	TRBV25-1	-	TRBJ2-2	15	CASSVRDLSTGELFF	TGTGCCAGCAGTGTCCGGGATTTGAGCACCGGGGAGCTGTTTTTT